Sequencing of this T cell receptor beta chain was carried out in a study of patients and donors after allogeneic stem cell transplantation. TCRdb used MiXCR to reprocess the RT-PCR reads, holding one entry per CDR3 protein. This table has 25,000 to 35,000 distinct CDR3 sequences, around 6.8% appearing once. The CDR3 has 13 amino acids. Germline V gene lookup returns CDR1 SGHDT and CDR2 YYEEEE. Trimming took 0 bases from V and 8 from J, leaving 9 bases between them. Input material: blood, either unsorted or a sorted T cell fraction (not recorded which). V gene TRBV5-6 combines with J gene TRBJ2-1; D possibly corresponds to TRBD1 (5 bases). The receptor comes from a human donor who was either an allogeneic HSCT recipient or a stem cell or donor lymphocyte infusion donor (not recorded which). It is not recorded whose cells these are; they may come from a transplant donor. CDR3 in DNA: TGTGCCAGCAGCTTGGCAGGGTTGGATGAGCAGTTCTTC. Protein product: CASSLAGLDEQFF. The whole variable domain, filled in from reference TRBV5-6 and TRBJ2-1, reads DAGVTQSPTHLIKTRGQQVTLRCSPKSGHDTVSWYQQALGQGPQFIFQYYEEEERQRGNFPDRFSGHQFPNYSSELNVNALLLGDSALYLCASSLAGLDEQFFGPGTRLTVL.